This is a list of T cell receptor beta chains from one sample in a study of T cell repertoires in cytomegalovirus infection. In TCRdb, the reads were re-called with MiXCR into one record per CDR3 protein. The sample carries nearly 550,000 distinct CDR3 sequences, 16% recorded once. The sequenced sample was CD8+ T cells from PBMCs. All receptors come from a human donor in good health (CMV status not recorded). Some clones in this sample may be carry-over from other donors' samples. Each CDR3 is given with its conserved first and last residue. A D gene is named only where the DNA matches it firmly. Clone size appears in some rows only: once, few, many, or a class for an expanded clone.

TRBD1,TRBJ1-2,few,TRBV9,TGTGCCAGCAGCGGAGGGGGACAGCCAACCTATGGCTACACCTTC,CASSGGGQPTYGYTF
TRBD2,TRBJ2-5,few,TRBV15,TGTGCCACCAGCAGAGCGTTGGCGGGAGGGCCGAAAGAGACCCAGTACTTC,CATSRALAGGPKETQYF
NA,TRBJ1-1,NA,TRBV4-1,TGCGCCAGCAGCCATTTATCAGGACTGAACACTGAAGCTTTCTTT,CASSHLSGLNTEAFF
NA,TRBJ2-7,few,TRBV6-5,TGTGCCAGCAGTTACGATGGTCCGGGGAGGCAGTACTTC,CASSYDGPGRQYF
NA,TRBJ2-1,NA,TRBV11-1,TGTGCCAGCAGCTTTCTACGGGGGACCTACAATGAGCAGTTCTTC,CASSFLRGTYNEQFF
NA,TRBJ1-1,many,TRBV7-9,TGTGCCAGCGGTGGGGGGCGGAACACTGAAGCTTTCTTT,CASGGGRNTEAFF
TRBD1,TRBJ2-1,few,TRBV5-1,TGCGCCAGCCGAGCCCCGGGACAGGGCACCTACAATGAGCAGTTCTTC,CASRAPGQGTYNEQFF
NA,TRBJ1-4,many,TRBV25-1,TGTGCCAGCAGTGAAACGGCAGGGTATAATGAAAAACTGTTTTTT,CASSETAGYNEKLFF
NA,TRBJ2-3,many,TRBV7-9,TGTGCCAGCAGCTTAGAGTTTTCGCGGGCCCGGCGGACAGATACGCAGTATTTT,CASSLEFSRARRTDTQYF
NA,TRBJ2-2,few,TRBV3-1,TGTGCCAGCAGCCAAGGGAGGGCCGTGGGGGAGCTGTTTTTT,CASSQGRAVGELFF
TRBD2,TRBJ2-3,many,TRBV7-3,TGTGCCAGCAGCGATATAGCGGGGGCTCCGGATACGCAGTATTTT,CASSDIAGAPDTQYF
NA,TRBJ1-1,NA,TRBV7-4,TGTGCCAGCAGCTTAGGGGACACCAGGGAAGACACTGAAGCTTTCTTT,CASSLGDTREDTEAFF
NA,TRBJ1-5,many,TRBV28,TGTGCCAGCAGGACGCAGGGAGGAGGAAACCAGCCCCAGCATTTT,CASRTQGGGNQPQHF
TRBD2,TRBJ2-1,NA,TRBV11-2,TGTGCCAGCAGCTTAAATTATGGCCAGCGGGACTACAAGGAGCAGTTCTTC,CASSLNYGQRDYKEQFF
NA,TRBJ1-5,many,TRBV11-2,TGTGCCAGCAGCCCAGAAGGGGGGATAGCTCAGCCCCAGCATTTT,CASSPEGGIAQPQHF
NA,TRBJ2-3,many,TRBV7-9,TGTGCCAGCAGCCAAGTAGTGGATACGCAGTATTTT,CASSQVVDTQYF
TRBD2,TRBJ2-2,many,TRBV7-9,TGTGCCAGCAGCGCCAGAGGACTAGCGGGAGGCACCGGGGAGCTGTTTTTT,CASSARGLAGGTGELFF
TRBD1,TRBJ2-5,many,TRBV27,TGTGCCAGCAGTCTCCGGACAGGTGGTTGGGAGACCCAGTACTTC,CASSLRTGGWETQYF
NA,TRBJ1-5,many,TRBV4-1,TGCGCCAGCAGCCAAGACCCAGGGGGCAATCAGCCCCAGCATTTT,CASSQDPGGNQPQHF
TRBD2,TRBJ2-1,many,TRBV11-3,TGTGCCAGCAGCCCCCGGACTAGCGGGAGGGCGAATGAGCAGTTCTTC,CASSPRTSGRANEQFF
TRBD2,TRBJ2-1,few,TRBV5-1,TGCGCCAGCAGCTTGCGAGAGCGGGAGGACTACAATGAGCAGTTCTTC,CASSLREREDYNEQFF
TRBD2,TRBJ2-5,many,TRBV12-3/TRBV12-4,TGTGCCAGCAGTTTAAGACTAGCGGCCGCCCCGGGGGAGACCCAGTACTTC,CASSLRLAAAPGETQYF
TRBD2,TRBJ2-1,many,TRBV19,TGTGCCAGTGCTACCTCCGGGACTAGCGAATACAATGAGCAGTTCTTC,CASATSGTSEYNEQFF
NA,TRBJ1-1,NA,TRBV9,TGTGCCAGCAGCGCGAGTGTGAACACTGAAGCTTTCTTT,CASSASVNTEAFF
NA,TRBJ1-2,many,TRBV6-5,TGTGCCAGCAGTTACGATTCGGACGACGGTGGCTACACCTTC,CASSYDSDDGGYTF
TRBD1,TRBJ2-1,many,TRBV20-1,TGCAGTGCTAGAGCTCCGGGACAGGGGTTATCATCCCATTTATACAATGAGCAGTTCTTC,CSARAPGQGLSSHLYNEQFF
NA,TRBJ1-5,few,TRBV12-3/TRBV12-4,TGTGCCAGCAGCCTGACAGGTGACTACAATCAGCCCCAGCATTTT,CASSLTGDYNQPQHF
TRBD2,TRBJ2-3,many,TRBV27,TGTGCCAGCAGTTTATCGATCCTAGCGGGGGGCCTCACAGATACGCAGTATTTT,CASSLSILAGGLTDTQYF
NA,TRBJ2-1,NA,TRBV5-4,TGTGCCAGCAGCTTGAGTAAAGGTGACGATGAGCAGTTCTTC,CASSLSKGDDEQFF
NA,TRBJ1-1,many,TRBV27,TGTGCCAGCGGATGGACAGTGAACACTGAAGCTTTCTTT,CASGWTVNTEAFF
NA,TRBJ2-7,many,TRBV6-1,TGTGCCAGCAGTGAAGGTTTTTCCTACGAGCAGTACTTC,CASSEGFSYEQYF
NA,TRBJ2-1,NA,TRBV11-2,TGTGCCAGCAGCTTAGATCGAGCAGTCTACAATGAGCAGTTCTTC,CASSLDRAVYNEQFF
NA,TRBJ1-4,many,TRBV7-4,TGTGCCAGCAGACACGCAGGGTCTTCGGTCGATGAAAAACTGTTTTTT,CASRHAGSSVDEKLFF
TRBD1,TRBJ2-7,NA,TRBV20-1,TGCAGTGCCAAAGACAGGGGAGATTACGAGCAGTACTTC,CSAKDRGDYEQYF
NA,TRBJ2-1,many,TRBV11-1,TGTGCCAGCAGCTTAGCGCTAAGAGGACTTTACAATGAGCAGTTCTTC,CASSLALRGLYNEQFF
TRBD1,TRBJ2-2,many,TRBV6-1,TGTGCCAGCAGTGGACAACAGGGGGCTGCCGGGGAGCTGTTTTTT,CASSGQQGAAGELFF
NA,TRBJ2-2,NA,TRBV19,TGTGCCAGTAGCTCACGGGGCTACACCGGGGAGCTGTTTTTT,CASSSRGYTGELFF
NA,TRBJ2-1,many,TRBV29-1,TGCAGCGTTGTATATTACAATGAGCAGTTCTTC,CSVVYYNEQFF
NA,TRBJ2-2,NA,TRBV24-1,TGTGCCACCAGTGATTCAACAGGACTTAACACCGGGGAGCTGTTTTTT,CATSDSTGLNTGELFF
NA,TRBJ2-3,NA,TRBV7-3,TGTGCCAGCAGCCCGGGTGTTGCTAGCACAGATACGCAGTATTTT,CASSPGVASTDTQYF
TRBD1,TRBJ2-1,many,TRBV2,TGTGCCAGCAGTGAGGGGACAGATAGAACTAACAATGAGCAGTTCTTC,CASSEGTDRTNNEQFF
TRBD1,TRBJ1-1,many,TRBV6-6,TGTGCCAGCAGTTACCCAGGGGGTGGTTACACTGAAGCTTTCTTT,CASSYPGGGYTEAFF
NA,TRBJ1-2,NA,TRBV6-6,TGTGCCAGCAGACCCCTCGAATCCCGGGACTACGGGGGCTACACCTTC,CASRPLESRDYGGYTF
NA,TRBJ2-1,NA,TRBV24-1,TGTGCCACCAGTGAAACAAGGGGGGATGAGCAGTTCTTC,CATSETRGDEQFF
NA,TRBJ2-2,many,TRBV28,TGTGCCAGCAGTTTACCCCAGCCCAGGACACTCGCGGGCACCGGGGAGCTGTTTTTT,CASSLPQPRTLAGTGELFF
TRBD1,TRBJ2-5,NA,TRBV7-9,TGTGCCAGCAGCCCGGTGGGGACAGGGAAGGGAGAGACCCAGTACTTC,CASSPVGTGKGETQYF
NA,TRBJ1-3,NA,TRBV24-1,TGTGCCACCAGTGACTCAGCCGGGACAAGAAGCACCATATATTTT,CATSDSAGTRSTIYF
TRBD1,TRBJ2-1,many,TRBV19,TGTGCCAGTAGGGACAGGGGAAATGAGCAGTTCTTC,CASRDRGNEQFF
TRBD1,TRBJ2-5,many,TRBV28,TGTGCCAGCTACCCGGTGGGACAGCAAGAGACCCAGTACTTC,CASYPVGQQETQYF
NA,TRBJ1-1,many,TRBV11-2,TGTGCCAGCGGGCACTTGAACACTGAAGCTTTCTTT,CASGHLNTEAFF
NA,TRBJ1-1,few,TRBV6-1,TGTGCCAGCAGCGTCGGACGGCCTGAAGCTTTCTTT,CASSVGRPEAFF
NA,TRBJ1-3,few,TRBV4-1,TGCGCCAGCAGCCAATGGTGGCAGTCCTCTGGAAACACCATATATTTT,CASSQWWQSSGNTIYF
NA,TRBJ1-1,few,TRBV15,TGTGCCACCAGAACCGGGACACCCTGGGAGAACACTGAAGCTTTCTTT,CATRTGTPWENTEAFF
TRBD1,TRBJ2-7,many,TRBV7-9,TGTGCCAGCAGTCCCCGGGACAGGGGGGTCCACGAGCAGTACTTC,CASSPRDRGVHEQYF
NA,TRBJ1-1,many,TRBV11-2,TGTGCCAGCAGCGCCTTAGGGACTGAAGCTTTCTTT,CASSALGTEAFF
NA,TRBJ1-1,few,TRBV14,TGTGCCAGCAGCCTACGTAAACTTGGGAGAGTCAACACTGAAGCTTTCTTT,CASSLRKLGRVNTEAFF
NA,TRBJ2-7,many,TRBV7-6,TGTGCCAGCAGCTTAGTGGCTACCCTATCCTACGAGCAGTACTTC,CASSLVATLSYEQYF
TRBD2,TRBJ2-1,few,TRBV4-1,TGCGCCAGCAGCCAAAACCTAGCGGGGTCGGATGAGCAGTTCTTC,CASSQNLAGSDEQFF
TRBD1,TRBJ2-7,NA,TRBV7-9,TGTGCCAGCAGCCCGGGGGGACAGGGGGCCTACGAGCAGTACTTC,CASSPGGQGAYEQYF